This T cell receptor (beta chain) was retrieved from a study of cytomegalovirus exposure and HLA in healthy donors (dated by TCRdb to the late 2010s). For the study in its entirety: An earlier analysis of roughly 570 of the donors reported around 280 Gb of sequence data and about 120 million unique TCR beta sequences obtained from around 190 million T cells. To predict cytomegalovirus infection status, the study brought together high-throughput TCR immunosequencing, statistical association of individual TCRs with disease status, and machine learning. The number of donors typed differed by locus, with 629-630 for A, B, C, DRB1 and DQB1, around 500 for DQA1, over 600 for DPA1, and under 490 for DPB1. HLA typing included class I and class II loci at four-digit resolution. Of the roughly 400 genotyped donors, over 80% were placed in the genetic ancestry cluster associated with self-reported Caucasian donors. Among roughly 370 genotyped donors of the cohort, an average of 235,054 unique TCR beta nucleotide sequences were sequenced per donor, 15% to 20% of them non-productive. All discovery cohort repertoires had been generated using a single sequencing platform. The study profiled the T cell repertoires of hundreds of subjects by immunosequencing and related them to cytomegalovirus serostatus. Donor age, sex, ethnicity and CMV serostatus were collected together with the repertoire data. An early release covering 550 to 650 HLA-typed donors comprised 250 to 350 gigabases of sequencing data and roughly 86 million unique TCR sequences. To decide whether each TCR beta V gene segment behaved as functional or pseudogenic, an earlier analysis of some 570 of the donors relied on high-throughput TCR beta sequencing. To study patterns of TCR occurrence, a later analysis re-analyzed previously published TCR beta repertoires from 650 to 750 donors and added high-resolution HLA genotyping. A later genetic analysis took genome-wide SNP genotypes for about 65% of the roughly 670 donors and used that subset as a discovery cohort. In the later analysis, no new phenotypic data were used to find candidate immune exposures; instead, reliance was placed on TCR beta sequences and their occurrence across donors. In addition to the first cohort of 500 to 850 subjects, a separate validation cohort of 120 different subjects was used. The aim of the study was to test whether cataloging public T cell receptors could identify signatures of past pathogen exposure. Because of strong linkage in the cohort, roughly five DR-DQ haplotypes were treated as single units for association and clustering. The study at large found these results: According to a later analysis, parvovirus B19, influenza, CMV and Epstein-Barr virus appeared linked to several top co-occurrence clusters. Because HLA typing was missing for some donors at each locus, association tests included only the typed subset. Correlated functional status among segregating V segments might be attributable to linkage disequilibrium, but an unknown experimental factor could not be ruled out. A group of highly shared sequence variants was considered likely to be a technical artifact of the sequencing pipeline. A further reported finding was that TCR beta sequences accurately predicted the HLA-A and HLA-B alleles for most subjects in the first cohort. A later analysis found that most CMV-associated TCR beta chains appeared HLA-restricted, with HLA associations seemingly driven largely by CMV exposure. In a later analysis, the rate of TCR association differed among HLA loci, with DRB1 alleles having the most associated TCRs and HLA-C alleles having the fewest. It was suggested by the authors that the approach could potentially be generalized to other disease states and immunological phenotypes. Specific HLA alleles were associated with roughly 17,000 TCR beta sequences at a false discovery rate of 0.05 in a later analysis. Compared with the roughly 670-donor mean, donors in an Asian-associated ancestry cluster had fewer N-insertions in productive TCRs, according to a later genetic analysis. Sequencing depth was assumed to be roughly uniform across donors in the presence/absence analyses, though that assumption may not hold. A later genetic analysis associated a missense DCLRE1C variant with V-gene and J-gene trimming of TCR beta chains, and an independent cohort replicated the association. Some IMGT-functional V segments, including TRBV6-2 and TRBV6-3, could not be distinguished by the 87-base-pair reads and were therefore excluded. Because counts were too low, seventeen rarely observed V segments, including chromosome 9 orphons, were excluded from the earlier analysis of 587 of the donors. A few of the identified cytomegalovirus-associated TCR beta chains were confirmed in vitro to be specific for cytomegalovirus antigens. An earlier analysis of approximately 600 of the donors showed that most TCR beta V segments appeared in productive rearrangements either about 87% or about 30% of the time, which broadly matched IMGT annotations. A later analysis found that HLA-associated TCR beta chains were more clonally expanded and had lower generation probabilities than equally common non-associated chains. A total of about 150 TCR beta chains were listed by the study as associated with cytomegalovirus. The classifier was reported to diagnose cytomegalovirus status with high specificity and sensitivity in both the original and validation cohorts. The only immune exposure information available for the cohort was CMV serostatus. When HLA alleles, especially DR and DQ, strongly co-occurred, TCR associations were difficult to assign to individual alleles. Most TCR sequences were observed very rarely across donors, whereas some public TCRs were present in many individuals. Only TCR beta chains were sequenced in this cohort, and the absence of alpha or paired-chain data limited detectable features.

From cysteine to phenylalanine, the CDR3 is 11 amino acids long. CDR3 DNA is the only sequence kept; it has 33 bases, read in frame from the first base. CDR1 and CDR2, per the germline V gene (reference sequence), are DFQATT and SNEGSKA. V is pared back by 7 bases and J by 18 bases, with 19 bases lying between the germline termini. The cohort was made up of 500 to 800 healthy bone marrow donors. At the time of sampling, every cohort member was nominally healthy, though immune exposures that went unrecorded were likely present. The donor tested CMV seropositive, placing the donor among the 289 seropositive members of the cohort. A peripheral blood sample was provided by each donor, and peripheral blood mononuclear cells were used for TCR beta sequencing. Genomic DNA was extracted from the blood cell samples with the Qiagen DNeasy Blood Extraction Kit. As regards this clone: Its specific antigen is unknown. No qualities accompany the bases; no much larger clone lies one base away.

The library relied on the immunoSEQ multiplex PCR assay. For the multiplex PCR, a mixture combining 60 forward primers for TCR Vbeta segments and 13 reverse primers for TCR Jbeta segments was used. Amplification of the CDR3 region of rearranged TCR beta genes was performed with a multiplex PCR assay on genomic DNA. On the Illumina HiSeq System, the amplified TCR beta libraries were sequenced as 87-base-pair reads. The study's processing was this. A later analysis counted about 82 million unique TCR beta chains across the roughly 700 repertoires, and 10 million to 11 million of these chains were shared by at least two donors. To remove PCR and sequencing errors, raw reads were error-corrected and collapsed into unique sequences using a nearest-neighbor algorithm that merged closely related sequences. V, D and J gene segments were assigned by aligning CDR3 sequences to IMGT reference sequences. For a sequence to be retained, a match of at least six nucleotides to both a V gene segment and a J gene segment was required. A rearrangement counted as productive if the CDR3 had no stop codons and remained in frame with V and J, and every other rearrangement counted as non-productive. Following IMGT convention, CDR3 was defined as the stretch from the second conserved V-encoded cysteine to the conserved J-encoded phenylalanine. Sequences without an unambiguous match to a single V gene segment were excluded from the earlier analysis of 500 to 700 of the donors. An earlier analysis of a few hundred of the donors called V segments functional above 56.7% productive rearrangements and segregating when the between-donor standard deviation exceeded 5%. A statistical classification framework was built to diagnose cytomegalovirus status from the catalog of TCR beta chain sequences. V and J gene assignment, in a later analysis, came from comparing TCR nucleotide sequences with IMGT/GENE-DB human TR gene sequences. A later analysis assigned CDR3 sequences and most-parsimonious VDJ recombination scenarios with the TCRdist pipeline. A later analysis defined each TCR beta chain by its CDR3 amino acid sequence plus V-gene family, and excluded reads lacking a unique V-gene family. A later analysis removed 550 to 650 highly shared, low-generation-probability nucleotide sequences to deal with suspected cross-contamination and a sequencing artifact. A later analysis calculated a clonal expansion index for each public chain from normalized within-repertoire ranks of inferred template counts. Generation probabilities in a later analysis came from a VDJ recombination model fitted to out-of-frame rearrangements, and those results were checked against IGoR. A later analysis scored TCR-TCR, TCR-HLA and TCR-CMV co-occurrence with hypergeometric tests, applying a repertoire-size bias correction to TCR pairs. A later analysis estimated false discovery rates by permuting HLA or CMV assignments 20 times. In a later analysis, co-occurring TCRs were grouped using DBSCAN, and TCRdist sequence similarity was added for clustering within HLA-allele-positive subsets. Repertoires with fewer than 30,000 or more than 120,000 public chains were left out of co-occurrence clustering, as were five repertoires with anomalous nucleotide sharing. Held by TCRdb, this immuneACCESS table contains in-frame sequences only and omits some clones. Under half of the omission traces to an unresolved V gene where checked; the cause of the rest is unknown. V and J calls and clone size are given by that table; D and trimming were obtained from the DNA. This sample comprises around 160,000 clones, about four fifths of them detected only once. Jointly, the top ten make up about 7.9% of the sample.

The sequencing sample was made of PBMCs. This receptor was taken from a male donor in good health and CMV-seropositive. The chain is made from TRBV20-1 and TRBJ1-6; the D gene cannot be named for sure. The nucleotides are TGCAGTGTCCAGGCGGGGTGGGAAGACCACTTT. This is translated as CSVQAGWEDHF.